These T cell receptor beta chains were read from a single sample in a study of T cell responses to AZD1222 COVID-19 vaccine. Only in-frame clones appear in the TCRdb table, and some are missing; sequencing was by immunoSEQ multiplex PCR. The data show about 30,000 clones, around 90% seen once. Sequencing used peripheral blood, obtained on day 0 of AZD1222 vaccination. The source is an adult in good health. The CDR3 runs from the conserved cysteine through the conserved F or W. D genes are given only for firm matches. Expanded clones get a size class; other rows say once, few or many, or leave the size out.

CDR3: CASSQWAVSTDTQYF
DNA: TGCGCCAGCAGTCAATGGGCAGTGAGCACAGATACGCAGTATTTT
size: .
J: TRBJ2-3
V: TRBV23-1
D: .

CDR3: CASSQDGAGQSSYNEQFF
DNA: TGCGCCAGCAGCCAAGACGGGGCGGGCCAGAGCTCCTACAATGAGCAGTTCTTC
size: few
J: TRBJ2-1
V: TRBV4-1
D: .

CDR3: CASRPRGWYEQYF
DNA: TGTGCCAGCAGACCCAGGGGGTGGTACGAGCAGTACTTC
size: .
J: TRBJ2-7
V: TRBV21-1
D: .

CDR3: CASSPLGGTNTGELFF
DNA: TGTGCCAGCAGCCCCCTGGGGGGCACGAACACCGGGGAGCTGTTTTTT
size: .
J: TRBJ2-2
V: TRBV5-6
D: .

CDR3: CASSDSTVPGELFF
DNA: TGTGCCAGCAGTGACTCGACCGTCCCCGGGGAGCTGTTTTTT
size: medium-sized
J: TRBJ2-2
V: TRBV6-4
D: .

CDR3: CASSLSAYEQYF
DNA: TGTGCCAGCAGCCTATCGGCCTACGAGCAGTACTTC
size: .
J: TRBJ2-7
V: TRBV12-3/TRBV12-4
D: .

CDR3: CASSTRNTNEQFF
DNA: TGTGCCAGCAGCACCCGGAATACGAATGAGCAGTTCTTC
size: .
J: TRBJ2-1
V: TRBV11-3
D: .

CDR3: CASSPGQGRDTQYF
DNA: TGTGCCAGCTCACCGGGACAGGGGAGGGATACGCAGTATTTT
size: .
J: TRBJ2-3
V: TRBV18
D: TRBD1

CDR3: CASSLDSGANVLTF
DNA: TGTGCCAGCAGCCTAGATTCCGGGGCCAACGTCCTGACTTTC
size: .
J: TRBJ2-6
V: TRBV7-9
D: .

CDR3: CASRYRESESPLHF
DNA: TGTGCCAGTAGGTACAGGGAGTCGGAATCACCCCTCCACTTT
size: .
J: TRBJ1-6
V: TRBV19
D: .

CDR3: CASSGLAGGENEQFF
DNA: TGTGCCAGCAGTGGACTAGCGGGAGGTGAGAATGAGCAGTTCTTC
size: .
J: TRBJ2-1
V: TRBV27
D: TRBD2

CDR3: CASSSGTSLYEQYF
DNA: TGCGCCAGCAGCTCCGGGACTAGCCTCTACGAGCAGTACTTC
size: .
J: TRBJ2-7
V: TRBV5-1
D: TRBD2

CDR3: CATSGQGYEQYF
DNA: TGTGCCACCAGCGGACAGGGATACGAGCAGTACTTC
size: few
J: TRBJ2-7
V: TRBV15
D: TRBD1

CDR3: CASSQVNTGGEQYF
DNA: TGCGCCAGCAGCCAGGTGAACACAGGGGGCGAGCAGTACTTC
size: .
J: TRBJ2-7
V: TRBV4-1
D: TRBD1

CDR3: CASSLDSFTDTQYF
DNA: TGCGCCAGCAGCTTGGACAGCTTCACAGATACGCAGTATTTT
size: .
J: TRBJ2-3
V: TRBV5-1
D: .

CDR3: CATSDSWKGTPQHF
DNA: TGTGCCACCAGTGACTCCTGGAAAGGGACGCCCCAGCATTTT
size: .
J: TRBJ1-5
V: TRBV24-1
D: .

CDR3: CASSPAGSSGRNEQYF
DNA: TGCGCCAGCAGCCCGGCTGGGTCTAGCGGGAGGAACGAGCAGTACTTC
size: .
J: TRBJ2-7
V: TRBV5-1
D: TRBD2

CDR3: CATSTAGESYNEQFF
DNA: TGTGCCACCAGCACTGCGGGGGAGAGCTACAATGAGCAGTTCTTC
size: .
J: TRBJ2-1
V: TRBV15
D: TRBD2

CDR3: CASSQRLGLAGGSSYNEQFF
DNA: TGTGCCAGCAGCCAAAGATTGGGACTAGCGGGAGGGAGCTCCTACAATGAGCAGTTCTTC
size: .
J: TRBJ2-1
V: TRBV14
D: TRBD2

CDR3: CASSPGQGVYEQYF
DNA: TGTGCCAGCAGTCCCGGACAGGGGGTTTACGAGCAGTACTTC
size: .
J: TRBJ2-7
V: TRBV27
D: TRBD1

CDR3: CASGESYGYTF
DNA: TGTGCCAGCGGCGAATCCTATGGCTACACCTTC
size: .
J: TRBJ1-2
V: TRBV2
D: .

CDR3: CASSYLRTGGRNTEAFF
DNA: TGTGCCAGCAGTTATCTCCGGACAGGGGGCCGGAACACTGAAGCTTTCTTT
size: .
J: TRBJ1-1
V: TRBV6-2/TRBV6-3
D: TRBD1

CDR3: CASSEDPGAYEQYF
DNA: TGTGCCAGCAGTGAAGATCCGGGGGCCTACGAGCAGTACTTC
size: .
J: TRBJ2-7
V: TRBV6-1
D: .

CDR3: CASSSGQVGTGELFF
DNA: TGTGCCAGCAGCTCGGGACAGGTCGGGACCGGGGAGCTGTTTTTT
size: .
J: TRBJ2-2
V: TRBV6-2/TRBV6-3
D: TRBD1

CDR3: CASSLSGLFPLHF
DNA: TGTGCCAGCAGCTTATCGGGACTGTTTCCCCTCCACTTT
size: .
J: TRBJ1-6
V: TRBV7-2
D: .

CDR3: CASDTGGLNTEAFF
DNA: TGTGCCAGCGATACAGGGGGATTGAACACTGAAGCTTTCTTT
size: .
J: TRBJ1-1
V: TRBV28
D: TRBD1

CDR3: CASSLPLAGGRILNNEQFF
DNA: TGTGCCAGCAGCTTGCCACTAGCGGGGGGTAGGATATTAAACAATGAGCAGTTCTTC
size: .
J: TRBJ2-1
V: TRBV11-2
D: TRBD2

CDR3: CASSQATGELFF
DNA: TGTGCCAGCAGCCAGGCCACCGGGGAGCTGTTTTTT
size: .
J: TRBJ2-2
V: TRBV3-1/TRBV3-2
D: .

CDR3: CASSGRRGYNEQFF
DNA: TGTGCCAGCAGCGGAAGGAGGGGGTACAATGAGCAGTTCTTC
size: .
J: TRBJ2-1
V: TRBV11-2
D: .

CDR3: CASINHSYEQYF
DNA: TGTGCCAGCATTAACCACTCCTACGAGCAGTACTTC
size: .
J: TRBJ2-7
V: TRBV28
D: .

CDR3: CSVDRGPNYGYTF
DNA: TGCAGCGTTGACCGGGGTCCAAACTATGGCTACACCTTC
size: .
J: TRBJ1-2
V: TRBV29-1
D: .

CDR3: CASSGTGNSPLHF
DNA: TGCGCCAGCAGCGGCACAGGAAATTCACCCCTCCACTTT
size: .
J: TRBJ1-6
V: TRBV5-1
D: .

CDR3: CASSPDRGNFDEQFF
DNA: TGTGCCAGCAGCCCCGACAGGGGAAACTTTGATGAGCAGTTCTTC
size: few
J: TRBJ2-1
V: TRBV7-9
D: TRBD1

CDR3: CASSQGERTQYF
DNA: TGTGCCAGCAGCCAAGGTGAGCGTACGCAGTATTTT
size: .
J: TRBJ2-3
V: TRBV3-1/TRBV3-2
D: .

CDR3: CASSSYAGTNTYEQYF
DNA: TGCGCCAGCAGCTCCTACGCGGGGACAAACACCTACGAGCAGTACTTC
size: .
J: TRBJ2-7
V: TRBV5-1
D: .

CDR3: CASSLGGGYEQYF
DNA: TGCGCCAGCAGCTTGGGCGGGGGTTACGAGCAGTACTTC
size: .
J: TRBJ2-7
V: TRBV5-1
D: TRBD2

CDR3: CASSPGQATDTQYF
DNA: TGCGCCAGCAGCCCGGGACAGGCCACAGATACGCAGTATTTT
size: .
J: TRBJ2-3
V: TRBV5-1
D: TRBD1

CDR3: CASSQETGLLTRREKLFF
DNA: TGTGCCAGCAGCCAAGAAACGGGACTCCTCACGAGGCGTGAAAAACTGTTTTTT
size: .
J: TRBJ1-4
V: TRBV4-2
D: .

CDR3: CASSYSGRATDTQYF
DNA: TGTGCCAGCAGTTACTCTGGCAGGGCCACAGATACGCAGTATTTT
size: .
J: TRBJ2-3
V: TRBV6-2/TRBV6-3
D: .

CDR3: CASSLYGLAGPGATDTQYF
DNA: TGTGCCAGCAGCTTATACGGGCTAGCGGGACCTGGGGCCACAGATACGCAGTATTTT
size: .
J: TRBJ2-3
V: TRBV11-3
D: TRBD2

CDR3: CASSRRTEEKLFF
DNA: TGCGCCAGCAGCCGCCGGACTGAAGAAAAACTGTTTTTT
size: .
J: TRBJ1-4
V: TRBV4-1
D: .

CDR3: CASSGNRGNEQYF
DNA: TGCGCCAGCAGTGGAAACAGGGGCAACGAGCAGTACTTC
size: few
J: TRBJ2-7
V: TRBV10-1
D: TRBD1

CDR3: CASSPYSRGAGNTGELFF
DNA: TGTGCCAGCAGCCCTTACTCCCGGGGAGCGGGGAACACCGGGGAGCTGTTTTTT
size: .
J: TRBJ2-2
V: TRBV7-6
D: .

CDR3: CASSPGRDSLYGYTF
DNA: TGTGCCAGCAGCCCCGGGAGGGACAGCCTCTATGGCTACACCTTC
size: .
J: TRBJ1-2
V: TRBV7-3
D: TRBD1

CDR3: CASSILRQGPQPQHF
DNA: TGTGCCAGTAGTATATTGAGACAGGGCCCCCAGCCCCAGCATTTT
size: .
J: TRBJ1-5
V: TRBV19
D: TRBD1

CDR3: CASSLFSSSNTGELFF
DNA: TGTGCCAGCAGCTTATTTAGTAGCAGTAACACCGGGGAGCTGTTTTTT
size: .
J: TRBJ2-2
V: TRBV9
D: .

CDR3: CSVLTGTGSNEQYF
DNA: TGCAGCGTACTCACCGGGACAGGGAGCAACGAGCAGTACTTC
size: .
J: TRBJ2-7
V: TRBV29-1
D: TRBD1

CDR3: CASSPPGGNYGYTF
DNA: TGTGCCAGCAGTCCCCCAGGCGGGAACTATGGCTACACCTTC
size: .
J: TRBJ1-2
V: TRBV27
D: .

CDR3: CASSARKNEQFF
DNA: TGTGCCAGCAGCGCCCGCAAGAATGAGCAGTTCTTC
size: .
J: TRBJ2-1
V: TRBV9
D: .

CDR3: CSASPSALTLGQPQHF
DNA: TGCAGTGCTAGTCCCTCGGCCCTAACCTTGGGCCAGCCCCAGCATTTT
size: .
J: TRBJ1-5
V: TRBV20-1
D: .

CDR3: CSVRLPYGVGNTEAFF
DNA: TGCAGCGTTCGTCTCCCTTACGGGGTCGGGAACACTGAAGCTTTCTTT
size: .
J: TRBJ1-1
V: TRBV29-1
D: .

CDR3: CASSTWTGGASPLHF
DNA: TGTGCCAGCAGCACTTGGACAGGAGGAGCTTCACCCCTCCACTTT
size: .
J: TRBJ1-6
V: TRBV3-1/TRBV3-2
D: TRBD1

CDR3: CASSLSGPSSYNSPLHF
DNA: TGCGCCAGCAGCTTATCGGGTCCGAGCTCCTATAATTCACCCCTCCACTTT
size: .
J: TRBJ1-6
V: TRBV5-1
D: .

CDR3: CAISGIDTGELFF
DNA: TGTGCCATCAGTGGCATCGACACCGGGGAGCTGTTTTTT
size: .
J: TRBJ2-2
V: TRBV10-3
D: .

CDR3: CATHAMGATGELFF
DNA: TGTGCCACGCACGCCATGGGGGCAACCGGGGAGCTGTTTTTT
size: .
J: TRBJ2-2
V: TRBV10-3
D: .

CDR3: CASSLRTIPTDTQYF
DNA: TGTGCCAGCAGCCTCCGGACTATCCCCACAGATACGCAGTATTTT
size: .
J: TRBJ2-3
V: TRBV9
D: .

CDR3: CATSRDGGRAYNEQFF
DNA: TGTGCCACCAGCAGAGATGGCGGAAGGGCCTACAATGAGCAGTTCTTC
size: once
J: TRBJ2-1
V: TRBV15
D: .